The 16 T cell receptor beta chains presented below share a single source sample, sequenced in a study of T cells after posttransplantation cyclophosphamide. Cells defined as naive were viable CD3+CD4+ or CD3+CD8+ and CCR7+CD45RA+CD45RO-CD95-CD27+CD28+. Clones were read by immunoSEQ multiplex PCR, and TCRdb kept only the in-frame ones, dropping some. The sample shows roughly 20,000 clones, approximately 98% of them seen only once. The source material was naive CD4+ T cells sorted from PBMCs. Receptor source: a man between 40 and 49 years old in good health, CMV-negative, and a related stem cell transplant donor.

The V and J genes are TRBV4-2 and TRBJ1-2; a weak D match, TRBD1 (6 bases). V lost 0 bases and J lost 6, with 11 bases in between. Germline CDR1 LGHNA, CDR2 YNFKEQ. The CDR3 length is 14 residues. CDR3 amino acids: CASSQDTGRDGYTF. The CDR3 DNA reads TGTGCCAGCAGCCAAGACACAGGGAGGGATGGCTACACCTTC.

DNA of the CDR3: TGTGCCAGCAGCTTAGGTGTGACAGGGGGCACCGGGGAGCTGTTTTTT. This translates into CASSLGVTGGTGELFF. This sequence joins TRBV7-6 and TRBJ2-2; TRBD1 agrees at 9 bases. V lost 1 base to trimming and J lost 4 bases; unmatched junction nucleotides: 4. The germline V gene has CDR1 SGHVS and CDR2 FNYEAQ. The CDR3 is 16 residues long.

The chain recombines TRBV13 with TRBJ1-1; D might be TRBD1 (5 bases). Germline V lookup: CDR1 PRHDT, CDR2 FYEKMQ (reference sequence). The CDR3 is 15 residues long. Between the trimmed V and J ends, which lost 2 bases and 2 bases, there was a span of 12 bases. This CDR3 reads CASSLRQRVNTEAFF. CDR3 DNA: TGTGCCAGCAGCTTAAGACAGCGCGTTAACACTGAAGCTTTCTTT. The whole variable domain, remainder taken from reference TRBV13 and TRBJ1-1, is AAGVIQSPRHLIKEKRETATLKCYPIPRHDTVYWYQQGPGQDPQFLISFYEKMQSDKGSIPDRFSAQQFSDYHSELNMSSLELGDSALYFCASSLRQRVNTEAFFGQGTRLTVV.

The genes are TRBV5-8 and TRBJ2-1; TRBD2 matches at 8 bases. The CDR3 runs to 16 residues. Germline V gives CDR1 SGHTS, CDR2 YDEGEE. After removal of 4 bases from V and 2 bases from J, the junction contained 8 bases not matched to a gene. CDR3 sequence (DNA): TGTGCCAGCAGCCCTTTTTCCGGGAGGGCCTACAATGAGCAGTTCTTC. It yields the protein CASSPFSGRAYNEQFF.

This rearrangement joins TRBV5-8 to TRBJ2-1; 9 bases align to TRBD2. Per the germline V gene, CDR1 is SGHTS and CDR2 is YDEGEE. V dropped 2 bases and J dropped 1; count of bases not matched to a gene: 16. The CDR3 runs 20 residues. CDR3 amino acids: CASSLYTTAGGGVSYNEQFF. The DNA for the CDR3 is TGTGCCAGCAGCTTATACACTACCGCGGGAGGGGGGGTATCCTACAATGAGCAGTTCTTC. Complete variable domain (other parts from reference TRBV5-8 and TRBJ2-1): EAGVTQSPTHLIKTRGQQATLRCSPISGHTSVYWYQQALGLGLQFLLWYDEGEERNRGNFPPRFSGRQFPNYSSELNVNALELEDSALYLCASSLYTTAGGGVSYNEQFFGPGTRLTVL.

This chain connects TRBV5-1 to TRBJ2-1, with 11 nucleotides matching TRBD2. Germline V gene lookup returns CDR1 SGHRS and CDR2 YFSETQ. Losses at the gene ends were 2 bases for V and 7 bases for J; bases not matched to a gene: 5. The CDR3 has 15 amino acids. The DNA for the CDR3 is TGCGCCAGCAGCTTCGCACTAGCGGGAGTGAATGAGCAGTTCTTC. It yields the protein CASSFALAGVNEQFF.

A single count supports this clone. The chain couples TRBV2 to TRBJ2-5, with unresolved D. With the DNA end fitting TRBJ2-7 better, the J assignment may be wrong. CDR1 and CDR2 (germline): SNHLY, FYNNEI. The CDR3 consists of 11 residues. CDR3 protein: CASSVENEQYF. The DNA for the CDR3 is TGTGCCAGCAGTGTTGAGAACGAGCAGTACTTC.

The genes are TRBV11-1 and TRBJ2-2, with 9 positions matching TRBD2. V was clipped by 5 bases and J by 6 bases; unmatched bases: 10. The CDR3 totals 16 residues. The V gene's germline CDR1 is SGHAT and CDR2 FQDESV (reference sequence). CDR3 region: CASSRYPGLASGELFF. For the CDR3, the DNA is TGTGCCAGCAGCCGATATCCGGGACTAGCTTCCGGGGAGCTGTTTTTT.

The chain joins TRBV11-3 to TRBJ2-2; D gene uncertain. Germline CDR1 SGHNT, CDR2 YENEEA. V lost 2 bases, J lost 0 bases, and 16 bases lay in between. The CDR3 is 18 residues long. The CDR3 DNA reads as TGTGCCAGCAGCTTAAATGGTTGGTACAGTCCGAACACCGGGGAGCTGTTTTTT. The encoded protein is CASSLNGWYSPNTGELFF.

The J gene is TRBJ2-7, the V gene TRBV4-1; D ambiguous. Trimming took 1 base from V and 1 from J, leaving 5 bases between them. The CDR3 is 13 amino acids. From germline, CDR1 is MGHRA and CDR2 YSYEKL. The CDR3 sequence is CASSQVGSYEQYF. The DNA for the CDR3 is TGCGCCAGCAGCCAAGTCGGTTCCTACGAGCAGTACTTC.

The J gene is TRBJ2-3, the V gene TRBV5-6; 8 bases align to TRBD2. This CDR3 is 15 amino acids long. With 5 bases clipped from V and 1 base from J, the junction kept 6 bases outside the gene matches. CDR1 SGHDT and CDR2 YYEEEE come from the germline V gene. The CDR3 DNA reads TGTGCCAGCAGTATCGGGAGGGCCGGCACAGATACGCAGTATTTT. Its translation: CASSIGRAGTDTQYF.

V is TRBV15 and J is TRBJ2-3; 10 bases are shared with TRBD2. V lost 5 bases to trimming and J lost 0 bases; unmatched junction nucleotides: 2. The CDR3 has 15 residues. Germline lookup yields CDR1 LNHNV and CDR2 YYDKDF (reference sequence). The DNA of the CDR3 is TGTGCCACCAGCCAGCGGGGGGGTAGCACAGATACGCAGTATTTT. Translation gives CATSQRGGSTDTQYF.

The chain couples TRBV7-8 to TRBJ1-2; maybe TRBD1 (5 bases). The V end was cut by 5 bases, the J end by 4 bases, with 8 bases between. This CDR3 is built from 12 residues. CDR1 and CDR2 from the germline V gene are SGHVS and FQNEAQ. In DNA form, the CDR3 reads TGTGCCAGCAGCAGGGGTCCCTATGGCTACACCTTC. It specifies CASSRGPYGYTF.

This chain links TRBV30 with TRBJ1-5, with TRBD1 matching over 9 bases. Germline V gives CDR1 GTSNPN, CDR2 SVGIG (reference sequence). This CDR3 is built from 19 residues. V was clipped by 2 bases and J by 2 bases; unmatched bases: 16. This CDR3 is CAWSFRGQGRDTGNQPQHF. CDR3 coding DNA: TGTGCCTGGAGTTTTCGCGGACAGGGGAGAGATACGGGCAATCAGCCCCAGCATTTT.

This chain uses TRBV5-1 with TRBJ2-3, with TRBD1 matching 7 bases. The V segment lost 0 bases and the J segment 5 bases; nucleotides outside the gene matches: 6. This CDR3 region has 15 residues. Germline-derived CDR1 and CDR2 are SGHRS and YFSETQ. The CDR3 region is CASSLGGGLVDTQYF. CDR3 DNA: TGCGCCAGCAGCTTGGGAGGGGGCCTGGTAGATACGCAGTATTTT. Supplemented by reference TRBV5-1 and TRBJ2-3, the full variable domain reads KAGVTQTPRYLIKTRGQQVTLSCSPISGHRSVSWYQQTPGQGLQFLFEYFSETQRNKGNFPGRFSGRQFSNSRSEMNVSTLELGDSALYLCASSLGGGLVDTQYFGPGTRLTVL.

CDR3 sequence reads: CASSPPRPSGYTF. The CDR3 nucleotides are TGTGCCAGCAGTCCCCCCAGGCCCTCTGGCTACACCTTC. The V call is TRBV28, the J call TRBJ1-2; D is ambiguous. The germline gives CDR1 MDHEN, CDR2 SYDVKM. V was clipped by 5 bases and J by 7 bases, with 14 bases between them. The CDR3 covers 13 residues.